This T cell receptor beta chain was recorded in a study of sequential checkpoint blockade in melanoma. This clone was recorded a few times. The method was immunoSEQ multiplex PCR; TCRdb's version includes in-frame clones alone and lacks a portion of them. The sample lists several thousand clones, 20% to 25% occurring once. Treatment denoted: randomized to nivolumab then ipilimumab (arm A) or the reverse (arm B). The CDR3 is 11 amino acids. The V end was cut by 8 bases, the J end by 1 base, with 5 bases between. The germline CDR1 and CDR2 sequences are SGHDN and FVKESK. Sequenced material: tumor tissue (inferred from file names), taken from a patient given nivolumab and ipilimumab in sequence. This chain connects TRBV14 to TRBJ1-1, with D unclear. The clonotype was recovered from a human donor with melanoma. In DNA, the CDR3 is TGTGCCAGCTACGCGAACACTGAAGCTTTCTTT. Amino acids: CASYANTEAFF.